This record concerns one T cell receptor (beta chain) sequence. Its antigen is undetermined. Germline loops: CDR1 LGHDT, CDR2 YNNKEL (reference sequence). The J segment lost 1 base and the V segment lost 1 base, leaving 3 bases of the junction unmatched. The CDR3 has 15 residues. The data derive from a study of response to subunit inactivated influenza vaccine. Study findings and constraints: Each seasonal influenza vaccination, the authors suggested, recruits few new T cells.

MiXCR, run by TCRdb on the RT-PCR reads, gives a single entry per CDR3 protein. In the table there are 530,000 or so distinct CDR3 sequences, over 25% of which are singletons. This sample comprised CD4+ T cells sorted from PBMCs, obtained more than 4 days after vaccination. This clonotype was obtained from a man aged 50-59 years who received an inactivated influenza vaccine. The genes are TRBV3-1 and TRBJ2-7; 8 nucleotides match TRBD2. The CDR3 DNA follows: TGTGCCAGCAGCCAAGTCGGGGGGGTTTCCTACGAGCAGTACTTC. Translated, it gives CASSQVGGVSYEQYF.